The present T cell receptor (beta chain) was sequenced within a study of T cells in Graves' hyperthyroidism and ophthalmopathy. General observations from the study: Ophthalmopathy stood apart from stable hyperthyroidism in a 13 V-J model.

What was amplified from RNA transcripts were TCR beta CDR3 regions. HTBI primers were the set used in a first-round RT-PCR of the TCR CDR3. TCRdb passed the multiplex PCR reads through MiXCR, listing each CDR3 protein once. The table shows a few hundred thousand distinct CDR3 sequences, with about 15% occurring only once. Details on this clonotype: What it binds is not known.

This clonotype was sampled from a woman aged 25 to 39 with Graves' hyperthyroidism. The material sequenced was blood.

In nucleotides, the CDR3 is TGTGCCAGCAGCTGGATGACAACCGGGGAGCTGTTTTTT. It translates to CASSWMTTGELFF. The V call is TRBV11-2, the J call TRBJ2-2; unclear D gene. Trimming took 4 bases from V and 5 from J, leaving 8 bases between them. CDR1 and CDR2 from the germline V gene are SGHAT and FQNNGV. The CDR3 is 13 amino acids.